The 3 T cell receptor beta chains below come from one sample, sequenced in a study of CD8 T cells in ankylosing spondylitis. Study results and caveats: Characteristic of ankylosing spondylitis blood, it appeared, was a TCR beta motif comprising roughly 8 highly homologous variants.

In TCRdb, the 5' RACE reads were re-called with MiXCR into one record per CDR3 protein. The sample records more than 600,000 distinct CDR3 sequences, 15% to 20% being singletons. Their cognate antigens are unknown. Material: blood, either unsorted or a sorted T cell fraction (not recorded which). The receptors come from a male donor with ankylosing spondylitis.

The chain couples TRBV27 to TRBJ2-7; D call uncertain. Trimming took 8 bases from V and 4 from J, leaving 6 bases between them. The CDR3 has 10 amino acids. Germline CDR1 is MNHEY and CDR2 is SMNVEV (reference sequence). CDR3 loop: CASGRYEQYF. The CDR3, as DNA: TGTGCCAGCGGTCGGTACGAGCAGTACTTC.

The chain recombines TRBV3-1 with TRBJ2-1; D may be TRBD1 or TRBD2 (5 bases each). V was trimmed by 0 bases and J by 11 bases, leaving 14 bases between them. The CDR3 sequence is 14 residues long. Germline CDR1 is LGHDT and CDR2 is YNNKEL (reference sequence). CDR3 sequence reads: CASSQDLGTSKQFF. CDR3 in DNA: TGTGCCAGCAGCCAAGATTTGGGGACCAGTAAGCAGTTCTTC.

This clonotype was seen a few times. The chain combines TRBV7-3 with TRBJ2-1; D assignment may be TRBD1 or TRBD2 (5 bases each). Germline lookup yields CDR1 SGHTA and CDR2 FQGTGA. The V gene lost 4 bases and the J gene lost 3 bases, with 19 bases spanning the gap. The CDR3 extends over 17 amino acids. The CDR3 region is CASSSRRGRPNYNEQFF. The DNA of the CDR3 is TGTGCCAGCAGCTCGCGTCGGGGCAGACCGAACTACAATGAGCAGTTCTTC.